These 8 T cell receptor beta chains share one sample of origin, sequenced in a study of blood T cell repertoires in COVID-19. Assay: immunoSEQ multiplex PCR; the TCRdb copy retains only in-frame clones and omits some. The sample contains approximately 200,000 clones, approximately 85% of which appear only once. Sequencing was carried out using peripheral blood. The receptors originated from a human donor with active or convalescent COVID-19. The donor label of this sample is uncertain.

The CDR3 nucleotides read TGCGCCACCGGGACTAGCGACATAGATACGCAGTATTTT. Translation gives CATGTSDIDTQYF. The rearrangement joins TRBV5-1 to TRBJ2-3; 10 bases map to TRBD2. Germline CDR1 SGHRS, CDR2 YFSETQ. V lost 9 bases to trimming and J lost 5 bases; unmatched junction nucleotides: 6. This CDR3 region has 13 residues.

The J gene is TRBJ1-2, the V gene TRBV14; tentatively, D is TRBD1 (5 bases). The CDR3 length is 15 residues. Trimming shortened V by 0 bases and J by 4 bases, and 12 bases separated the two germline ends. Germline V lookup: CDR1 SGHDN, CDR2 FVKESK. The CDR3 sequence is CASSQDYGAAYGYTF. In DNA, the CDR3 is TGTGCCAGCAGCCAAGATTATGGGGCGGCCTATGGCTACACCTTC.

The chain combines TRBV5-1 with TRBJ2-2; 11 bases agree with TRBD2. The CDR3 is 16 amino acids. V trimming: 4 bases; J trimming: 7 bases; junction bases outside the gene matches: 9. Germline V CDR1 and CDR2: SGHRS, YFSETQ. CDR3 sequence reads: CASSQRLAGSGGELFF. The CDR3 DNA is TGCGCCAGCAGCCAAAGACTAGCGGGATCGGGCGGGGAGCTGTTTTTT.

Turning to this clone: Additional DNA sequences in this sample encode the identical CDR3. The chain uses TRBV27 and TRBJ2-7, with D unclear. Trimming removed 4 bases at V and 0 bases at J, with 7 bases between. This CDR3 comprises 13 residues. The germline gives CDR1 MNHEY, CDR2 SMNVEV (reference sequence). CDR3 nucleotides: TGTGCCAGCAGTTCAGGAAACTCCTACGAGCAGTACTTC. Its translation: CASSSGNSYEQYF.

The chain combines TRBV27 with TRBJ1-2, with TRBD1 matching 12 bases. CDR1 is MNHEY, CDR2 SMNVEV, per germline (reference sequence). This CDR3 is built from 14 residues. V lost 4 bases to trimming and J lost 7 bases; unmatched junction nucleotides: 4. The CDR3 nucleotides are TGTGCCAGCAGTTGGGGACAGGGGGCCTCTGGCTACACCTTC. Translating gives CASSWGQGASGYTF.

CDR3 amino acids: CAGAFSMNTEAFF. The CDR3 DNA is TGTGCCGGAGCTTTCAGTATGAACACTGAAGCTTTCTTT. J is TRBJ1-1 and V is TRBV6-5, with D unresolved. This CDR3 region has 13 residues. V was cut by 11 bases and J by 0 bases, with 13 bases left in between. Per germline, CDR1 MNHEY and CDR2 SVGAGI.

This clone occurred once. CDR3 region: CASSSRWRDGEKLFF. As DNA, the CDR3 is TGTGCCAGCAGCTCAAGGTGGAGGGACGGGGAAAAACTGTTTTTT. V and J are TRBV5-6 and TRBJ1-4; D may be TRBD1 (5 bases). This CDR3 region has 15 residues. CDR1 SGHDT and CDR2 YYEEEE come from the germline V gene. Trimming cost V 3 bases and J 8 bases, with 17 bases left between them. Full variable domain (missing parts from reference TRBV5-6 and TRBJ1-4): DAGVTQSPTHLIKTRGQQVTLRCSPKSGHDTVSWYQQALGQGPQFIFQYYEEEERQRGNFPDRFSGHQFPNYSSELNVNALLLGDSALYLCASSSRWRDGEKLFFGSGTQLSVL.

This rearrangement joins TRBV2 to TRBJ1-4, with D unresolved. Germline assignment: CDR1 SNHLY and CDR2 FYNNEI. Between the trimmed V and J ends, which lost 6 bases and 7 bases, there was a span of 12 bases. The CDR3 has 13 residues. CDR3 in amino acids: CASRPRQAEKLFF. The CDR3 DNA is TGTGCCAGCAGGCCTCGGCAGGCTGAAAAACTGTTTTTT.